Listed here is a single T cell receptor beta chain. Its antigen is undetermined. It was with 60 Vbeta and 13 Jbeta primers that the PCR ran. Profiling relied on immunoSEQ multiplex PCR, and the TCRdb table lists in-frame clones only, not all of them. The top ten clones hold over 9% of a sample with 120,000 or so clones, 82% of them seen once. V lost 2 bases and J 5 bases, leaving 4 bases between the germline ends. Germline V gives CDR1 WSHSY, CDR2 SAAADI. The length of the CDR3 is 11 residues. These data belong to a study of cytomegalovirus exposure and HLA in healthy donors. Study as a whole: Falling in the Caucasian-associated ancestry cluster were approximately 86% of 300 to 500 genotyped donors. Overall study findings and caveats: Segments of the TCR beta V type were, in most cases, productive about 90% or about 30% of the time in an earlier analysis.

This clonotype was obtained from a male donor in good health and CMV-seropositive. The V and J genes are TRBV10-2 and TRBJ2-7; D unresolved. Material: PBMCs. This chain's CDR3 is CASSEPDEQYF. CDR3 bases: TGCGCCAGCAGTGAGCCAGACGAGCAGTACTTC.